Below are 27 T cell receptor beta chains sequenced from a single sample in a study of blood T cell repertoires in COVID-19. Clones were read by immunoSEQ multiplex PCR, and TCRdb kept only the in-frame ones, dropping some. The sample holds 70,000 to 95,000 clones, about 89% seen once. The sample was peripheral blood. The receptors were sampled from a man in his 70s with active or convalescent COVID-19.

The chain has TRBV6-5 and TRBJ1-3, with TRBD1 matching 8 bases. CDR1 MNHEY and CDR2 SVGAGI come from the germline V gene. The CDR3 contains 14 residues. J was trimmed by 4 bases and V by 8 bases; bases with no gene match: 7. CDR3 residues: CASSQGAWGNTIYF. For the CDR3, the DNA is TGTGCCAGCTCGCAGGGGGCATGGGGAAACACCATATATTTT.

The chain uses TRBV6-2 or TRBV6-3 and TRBJ2-1, with TRBD2 identical over 14 bases. J lost 8 bases, V lost 6 bases, and 6 bases had no gene match. The V gene's germline CDR1 is MNHEY and CDR2 SVGEGT. This CDR3 comprises 15 residues. This CDR3 reads CASSPGLAGGDEQFF. The CDR3 DNA sequence: TGTGCCAGCAGCCCCGGACTAGCGGGAGGAGATGAGCAGTTCTTC.

The rearrangement joins TRBV27 to TRBJ2-3; TRBD2 matches 14 bases. Trimming cost V 5 bases and J 5 bases; bases outside gene matches: 12. From germline, CDR1 is MNHEY and CDR2 SMNVEV (reference sequence). The CDR3 length is 18 residues. CDR3 sequence (DNA): TGTGCCAGCAGTAAATTAGTAGGGACTAGCGGGAGTGGAGATACGCAGTATTTT. Translation gives CASSKLVGTSGSGDTQYF.

This clone was counted a few times. The chain links TRBV19 to TRBJ1-5; D is ambiguous. This CDR3 has 15 residues. Trimming shortened V by 3 bases and J by 0 bases, and 9 bases separated the two germline ends. Germline CDR1 is LNHDA and CDR2 is SQIVND (reference sequence). The CDR3, as DNA: TGTGCCAGTAGTATTAGATCTTCTAGCAATCAGCCCCAGCATTTT. This encodes CASSIRSSSNQPQHF. The whole variable domain, remainder taken from reference TRBV19 and TRBJ1-5, is DGGITQSPKYLFRKEGQNVTLSCEQNLNHDAMYWYRQDPGQGLRLIYYSQIVNDFQKGDIAEGYSVSREKKESFPLTVTSAQKNPTAFYLCASSIRSSSNQPQHFGDGTRLSIL.

In its sample, this clone was seen once. The V call is TRBV6-1, the J call TRBJ1-4, with D tentatively TRBD1 (6 bases). The CDR3 runs to 14 residues. Germline V gene sequence: CDR1 MNHNS, CDR2 SASEGT. With 1 base removed from V and 8 bases from J, the gap between germline ends came to 11 bases. CDR3 sequence reads: CASSEVQGVEKLFF. CDR3 nucleotides: TGTGCCAGCAGTGAAGTACAGGGAGTGGAAAAACTGTTTTTT.

This chain connects TRBV5-5 to TRBJ2-1, with D possibly matching TRBD2 (6 bases). CDR1 SGHKS and CDR2 YYEKEE come from the germline V gene (reference sequence). The CDR3 spans 17 residues. Trimming took 3 bases from V and 10 from J, leaving 26 bases between them. CDR3: CASSSTRGILPPREQFF. CDR3 in DNA: TGTGCCAGCAGCTCAACGCGCGGGATACTCCCGCCGCGGGAGCAGTTCTTC.

This clone appeared once. The J gene is TRBJ2-7, the V gene TRBV3-1 (or the pseudogene TRBV3-2); 10 nucleotides agree with TRBD1. Germline V gene sequence: CDR1 LGHDT, CDR2 YNNKEL (reference sequence). The length of the CDR3 is 14 residues. Trimming at V came to 4 bases and at J to 4 bases, leaving 4 bases not matched to a gene. The CDR3 DNA reads TGTGCCAGCAGCCTAGGACAGGGGGGATACGAGCAGTACTTC. Translated, it gives CASSLGQGGYEQYF.

CDR3 coding DNA: TGTGCCAGCAGTTCCGCGGCAGCCTACGAGCAGTACTTC. Protein product: CASSSAAAYEQYF. The chain has TRBV28 and TRBJ2-7; D ambiguous. The CDR3 has 13 amino acids. CDR1 and CDR2 (germline): MDHEN, SYDVKM. The V gene lost 4 bases and the J gene lost 2 bases, with 9 bases spanning the gap. The full variable domain, with the rest looked up from reference TRBV28 and TRBJ2-7, is DVKVTQSSRYLVKRTGEKVFLECVQDMDHENMFWYRQDPGLGLRLIYFSYDVKMKEKGDIPEGYSVSREKKERFSLILESASTNQTSMYLCASSSAAAYEQYFGPGTRLTVT.

This chain links TRBV2 with TRBJ2-1; no definite D call. V was clipped by 3 bases and J by 4 bases, with 10 bases between them. The CDR3 length is 14 residues. In germline, CDR1 is SNHLY, CDR2 FYNNEI. CDR3 region: CASSEIQRYNEQFF. The CDR3, as DNA: TGTGCCAGCAGTGAGATTCAGCGTTACAATGAGCAGTTCTTC.

The chain has TRBV3-1 (or the pseudogene TRBV3-2) and TRBJ2-7; 11 bases map to TRBD2. The V and J ends lost 2 bases and 4 bases, in that order; junction bases with no gene match: 1. From germline, CDR1 is LGHDT and CDR2 YNNKEL (reference sequence). There are 14 residues in the CDR3. The CDR3 is CASSQTSGSYEQYF. In DNA, the CDR3 is TGTGCCAGCAGCCAAACTAGCGGGAGTTACGAGCAGTACTTC.

This clone has more than one count but fewer than ten. The gene calls are TRBV3-1 (or the pseudogene TRBV3-2) and TRBJ1-2, with D maybe TRBD1 (6 bases). V was cut by 0 bases and J by 0 bases, with 14 bases left in between. CDR3 size: 17 residues. Germline-derived CDR1 and CDR2 are LGHDT and YNNKEL (reference sequence). CDR3 DNA sequence: TGTGCCAGCAGCCAAGAAGCGGGGGGGCTAACTAACTATGGCTACACCTTC. Translation gives CASSQEAGGLTNYGYTF.

V gene TRBV4-2 combines with J gene TRBJ1-6; D remains ambiguous. Germline V gives CDR1 LGHNA, CDR2 YNFKEQ. This CDR3 spans 20 amino acids. The V and J ends lost 0 bases and 2 bases respectively, with 20 bases between them. This CDR3 reads CASSQDPLRGSQAYNSPLHF. DNA of the CDR3: TGTGCCAGCAGCCAAGATCCCCTACGAGGGAGCCAGGCCTATAATTCACCCCTCCACTTT.

The rearrangement links TRBV29-1 to TRBJ2-3; 10 bases map to TRBD2. CDR1 is SQVTM, CDR2 ANQGSEA, per germline. Germline trimming cut 4 bases from V and 4 bases from J; bases unmatched to any gene: 11. The CDR3 totals 16 residues. The CDR3 here is CSVGEREGLRADTQYF. Written as DNA, the CDR3 is TGCAGCGTTGGGGAGCGGGAGGGCCTACGCGCAGATACGCAGTATTTT.

The chain links TRBV28 to TRBJ2-2; 8 nucleotides line up with TRBD1. The V and J ends lost 6 bases and 0 bases, in that order; junction bases with no gene match: 9. CDR1 and CDR2 (germline): MDHEN, SYDVKM. The length of the CDR3 is 17 residues. CDR3 coding DNA: TGTGCCAGCAGGCCAGGGGGCTTCAAAACGAACACCGGGGAGCTGTTTTTT. It translates to CASRPGGFKTNTGELFF.

J is TRBJ1-1 and V is TRBV19; D unresolved. V was pared by 1 base and J by 1 base, with 10 bases between. The CDR3 is made up of 15 amino acids. Germline V gene data show CDR1 as LNHDA and CDR2 as SQIVND (reference sequence). The CDR3 bases are TGTGCCAGTAGTATAGGCTGGGCCTCGAACACTGAAGCTTTCTTT. Its protein is CASSIGWASNTEAFF.

The gene calls are TRBV19 and TRBJ1-5, with D maybe TRBD1 (6 bases). Looked up from germline, CDR1 is LNHDA and CDR2 is SQIVND (reference sequence). The ends were cut back, 4 bases at V and 0 bases at J, with 16 bases in the middle. The CDR3 is made up of 17 amino acids. The CDR3 is CASSRTTGLYSNQPQHF. The CDR3 coding sequence is TGTGCCAGTAGTAGGACGACAGGCCTTTATAGCAATCAGCCCCAGCATTTT.

This chain joins TRBV28 and TRBJ1-2; perhaps TRBD1 as D (6 bases). The CDR3 contains 14 residues. Trimming removed 10 bases at V and 8 bases at J, with 23 bases between. The germline V gene has CDR1 MDHEN and CDR2 SYDVKM. DNA for the CDR3: TGTGCCACTCGGCCAGGGGCTTCCCTAAAGGGCTACACCTTC. Translation: CATRPGASLKGYTF.

In DNA, the CDR3 is TGTGCCAGCAGCTCGGGGACAAGGGGGAACACTGAAGCTTTCTTT. It encodes CASSSGTRGNTEAFF. The chain combines TRBV7-9 with TRBJ1-1, with D possibly TRBD1 on 6 matching bases. Trimming cost V 4 bases and J 1 base, with 13 bases left between them. From germline, CDR1 is SEHNR and CDR2 FQNEAQ (reference sequence). CDR3 length equals 15 residues.

This clone was detected only once. V is TRBV6-5 and J is TRBJ1-3; 8 bases align to TRBD1. After removal of 9 bases from V and 3 bases from J, the junction contained 10 bases not matched to a gene. This CDR3 contains 15 residues. Per germline, CDR1 MNHEY and CDR2 SVGAGI. The CDR3 spells CASKLDRADGNTIYF. The DNA for the CDR3 is TGTGCCAGTAAATTGGACAGGGCGGATGGAAACACCATATATTTT.

This clone was found once. The chain carries TRBV28 and TRBJ2-7; 9 nucleotides align to TRBD2. This CDR3 has 18 amino acids. CDR1 and CDR2 from the germline V gene are MDHEN and SYDVKM. Trimming cost V 5 bases and J 1 base; bases outside gene matches: 15. The CDR3 sequence: CASSTWTSAPRNSYEQYF. In DNA form, the CDR3 reads TGTGCCAGCAGTACCTGGACTAGCGCGCCGCGAAATTCCTACGAGCAGTACTTC.

The genes are TRBV9 and TRBJ1-1; 8 bases align to TRBD1. The CDR3 is made up of 14 amino acids. V lost 3 bases and J lost 4; bases outside the gene matches: 5. CDR1 SGDLS and CDR2 YYNGEE come from the germline V gene. The CDR3 sequence is CASSANRGFTEAFF. CDR3 coding DNA: TGTGCCAGCAGCGCCAACAGGGGGTTCACTGAAGCTTTCTTT. Together with reference TRBV9 and TRBJ1-1, the CDR3 gives the full variable domain: DSGVTQTPKHLITATGQRVTLRCSPRSGDLSVYWYQQSLDQGLQFLIQYYNGEERAKGNILERFSAQQFPDLHSELNLSSLELGDSALYFCASSANRGFTEAFFGQGTRLTVV.

The chain combines TRBV6-6 with TRBJ1-6, with TRBD1 matching over 8 bases. V was pared by 5 bases and J by 7 bases, with 10 bases of the junction left unmatched. This CDR3 has 16 amino acids. The germline CDR1 and CDR2 sequences are MNHNY and SVGAGI (reference sequence). The CDR3 coding sequence is TGTGCCAGCAGTATTCACAGGGGGGCGGGCAATTCACCCCTCCACTTT. Translating it yields CASSIHRGAGNSPLHF.

The chain joins TRBV18 to TRBJ2-5; 9 bases line up with TRBD2. CDR1 is KGHSH, CDR2 LQKENI, per germline. Losses at the gene ends were 3 bases for V and 5 bases for J; bases not matched to a gene: 10. This CDR3 has 16 amino acids. The CDR3, as DNA: TGTGCCAGCTCACCTTCCGGCGGGGGGGGCGACGAGACCCAGTACTTC. The encoded protein is CASSPSGGGGDETQYF.

The chain joins TRBV7-8 to TRBJ2-1, with 10 bases matching TRBD2. This CDR3 is built from 17 residues. Losses at the gene ends were 2 bases for V and 9 bases for J; bases not matched to a gene: 13. Germline-derived CDR1 and CDR2 are SGHVS and FQNEAQ. CDR3 loop: CASSLPLRLAGVGEQFF. CDR3 coding DNA: TGTGCCAGCAGCTTACCGCTAAGGCTAGCGGGAGTGGGTGAGCAGTTCTTC.

V gene TRBV5-5 combines with J gene TRBJ1-6; 8 bases map to TRBD1. With 0 bases clipped from V and 9 bases from J, the junction kept 11 bases outside the gene matches. Germline V lookup: CDR1 SGHKS, CDR2 YYEKEE (reference sequence). This CDR3 is 17 amino acids long. The DNA of the CDR3 is TGTGCCAGCAGCTTGGCCCGGACAGGGATTAAGGGTTCACCCCTCCACTTT. Protein product: CASSLARTGIKGSPLHF.

The rearrangement uses TRBV10-3 and TRBJ2-1; 11 nucleotides line up with TRBD2. CDR1 is ENHRY, CDR2 SYGVKD, per germline. Trimming at V came to 0 bases and at J to 9 bases, leaving 10 bases not matched to a gene. CDR3 size: 17 residues. The chain's CDR3 is CAISESPLAGEVVEQFF. Written as DNA, the CDR3 is TGTGCCATCAGTGAGTCCCCACTAGCGGGAGAGGTGGTTGAGCAGTTCTTC.

The chain couples TRBV27 to TRBJ2-1, with TRBD2 matching over 7 bases. Germline CDR1 is MNHEY and CDR2 is SMNVEV (reference sequence). The CDR3 extends over 15 amino acids. The V segment lost 5 bases and the J segment 2 bases; nucleotides outside the gene matches: 6. The CDR3 coding sequence is TGTGCCAGCAGTCTGAAGCGGGATACCTACAATGAGCAGTTCTTC. It is translated as CASSLKRDTYNEQFF.